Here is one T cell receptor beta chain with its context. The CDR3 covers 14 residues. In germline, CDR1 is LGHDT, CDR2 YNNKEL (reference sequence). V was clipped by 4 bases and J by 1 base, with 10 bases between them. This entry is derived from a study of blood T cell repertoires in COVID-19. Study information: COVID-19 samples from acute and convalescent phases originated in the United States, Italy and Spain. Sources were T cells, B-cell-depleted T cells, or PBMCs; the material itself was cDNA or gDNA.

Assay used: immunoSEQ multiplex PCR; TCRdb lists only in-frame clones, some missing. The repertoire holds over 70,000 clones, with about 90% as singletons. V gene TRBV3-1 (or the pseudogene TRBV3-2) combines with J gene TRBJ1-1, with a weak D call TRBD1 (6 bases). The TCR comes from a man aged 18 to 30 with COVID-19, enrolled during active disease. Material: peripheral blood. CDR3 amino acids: CASSRRGPNTEAFF. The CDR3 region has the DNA TGTGCCAGCAGCCGCAGGGGACCGAACACTGAAGCTTTCTTT.